The T cell receptor (beta chain) described here comes from a study of blood T cell repertoires in COVID-19. About the research overall: Collection of acute and convalescent COVID-19 samples took place in the United States, Italy and Spain. Sources were T cells, B-cell-depleted T cells, or PBMCs; the material itself was cDNA or gDNA.

In the original analysis: Amplification with reference gene primers provided the estimates of nucleated cell counts. The data were produced by immunoSEQ multiplex PCR, yet TCRdb's version contains in-frame clones alone and is incomplete. V and J calls and clone size are those listed in that table; D and trimming were worked out from the DNA. The profile covers a few hundred thousand clones, with roughly 84% appearing a single time and around 4% taken by the ten largest. The sequence came from a man between 60 and 75 years old with acute or convalescent COVID-19. The specimen was peripheral blood.

DNA of the CDR3: TGTGCCAGCAGCTTAGGAGACAACTCCTACGAGCAGTACTTC. It encodes CASSLGDNSYEQYF. The chain recombines TRBV11-2 with TRBJ2-7; D uncertain. The CDR3 sequence is 14 residues long. Trimming shortened V by 1 base and J by 0 bases, and 7 bases separated the two germline ends. Per germline, CDR1 SGHAT and CDR2 FQNNGV.